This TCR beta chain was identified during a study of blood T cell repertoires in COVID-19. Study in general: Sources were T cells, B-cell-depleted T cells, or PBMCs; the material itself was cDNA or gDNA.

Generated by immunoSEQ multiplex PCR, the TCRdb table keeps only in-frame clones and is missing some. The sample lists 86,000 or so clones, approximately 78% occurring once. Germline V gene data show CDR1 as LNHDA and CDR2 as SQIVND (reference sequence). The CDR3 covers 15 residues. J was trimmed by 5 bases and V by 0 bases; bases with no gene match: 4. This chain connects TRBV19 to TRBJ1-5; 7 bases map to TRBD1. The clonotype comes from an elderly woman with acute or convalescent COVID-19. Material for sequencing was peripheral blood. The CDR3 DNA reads TGTGCCAGTAGTATAGAAGGGACAGTTTATCAGCCCCAGCATTTT. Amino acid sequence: CASSIEGTVYQPQHF.